The 22 T cell receptor beta chains below were found in one sample sequenced in a study of shared clonotypes between healthy human individuals. This table comes from immunoSEQ multiplex PCR, and its TCRdb copy is limited to in-frame clones, with some not included. The sample has about 580,000 clones; 95% to 98% are singletons. Positively selected for CCR7, the CD45RO-negative cells used as naive CD8 cells excluded terminally differentiated effector memory CD45RA+ cells. Sequencing was carried out using naive CD8+ T cells sorted from blood. These receptors were taken from a young man in good health.

The chain recombines TRBV7-2 with TRBJ2-2; possibly TRBD1 for D (5 bases). V was pared by 7 bases and J by 2 bases, with 20 bases between. The length of the CDR3 is 17 residues. Germline V CDR1 and CDR2: SGHTA, FQGNSA. The CDR3 coding sequence is TGTGCCAGCACCCCGCCCAGGGTTCTAGTTAACACCGGGGAGCTGTTTTTT. Amino acids: CASTPPRVLVNTGELFF.

The chain links TRBV19 to TRBJ2-2; 8 bases line up with TRBD2. CDR1 and CDR2 (germline): LNHDA, SQIVND (reference sequence). CDR3 length: 15 amino acids. V lost 4 bases, J lost 4 bases, and 5 bases stayed unmatched. CDR3 coding DNA: TGTGCCAGTAGTACCCTAGCGGGTGGCACCGGGGAGCTGTTTTTT. Amino acid sequence: CASSTLAGGTGELFF.

The chain carries TRBV15 and TRBJ1-2; 8 bases are shared with TRBD1. The CDR3 is 14 amino acids. Germline assignment: CDR1 LNHNV and CDR2 YYDKDF (reference sequence). V shed 5 bases, J shed 2 bases, and the junction held 4 bases outside the gene matches. CDR3 nucleotide sequence: TGTGCCACCAGCTGGTCAGGGGGCAACTATGGCTACACCTTC. Translation: CATSWSGGNYGYTF.

The rearrangement joins TRBV6-1 to TRBJ2-4, with D hard to call. This CDR3 is 17 amino acids long. Germline values: CDR1 MNHNS, CDR2 SASEGT. V was clipped by 1 base and J by 0 bases, with 13 bases between them. The CDR3: CASSEGNEILAKNIQYF. The CDR3 DNA follows: TGTGCCAGCAGTGAAGGCAATGAGATTCTAGCCAAAAACATTCAGTACTTC.

The genes are TRBV27 and TRBJ2-7; TRBD2 might be the D (6 bases). The CDR3 extends over 14 amino acids. V lost 3 bases and J lost 5, with 14 bases in between. Germline assignment: CDR1 MNHEY and CDR2 SMNVEV (reference sequence). In DNA form, the CDR3 reads TGTGCCAGCAGTTTGGGGAGGACTTACCACGAGCAGTACTTC. It yields the protein CASSLGRTYHEQYF.

This chain joins TRBV7-9 and TRBJ2-2; no definite D call. The germline V and J ends were trimmed by 5 bases and 1 base, with 5 bases remaining between them. This CDR3 spans 13 amino acids. CDR1 is SEHNR, CDR2 FQNEAQ, per germline (reference sequence). This CDR3 is CASSKGNTGELFF. CDR3 in DNA: TGTGCCAGCAGCAAAGGGAACACCGGGGAGCTGTTTTTT. The full variable domain, completed using reference TRBV7-9 and TRBJ2-2, is DTGVSQNPRHKITKRGQNVTFRCDPISEHNRLYWYRQTLGQGPEFLTYFQNEAQLEKSRLLSDRFSAERPKGSFSTLEIQRTEQGDSAMYLCASSKGNTGELFFGEGSRLTVL.

The V and J genes are TRBV5-1 and TRBJ2-2; D is perhaps TRBD1 (5 bases). The germline V gene has CDR1 SGHRS and CDR2 YFSETQ. The V and J ends lost 3 bases and 6 bases respectively, with 9 bases between them. CDR3 size: 13 residues. The CDR3 loop reads CASSWTTAGELFF. The CDR3, as DNA: TGCGCCAGCAGCTGGACAACGGCCGGGGAGCTGTTTTTT.

The V call is TRBV7-8, the J call TRBJ2-7, with TRBD2 matching over 7 bases. CDR1 and CDR2 (germline): SGHVS, FQNEAQ. The CDR3 totals 14 residues. V trimming: 1 base; J trimming: 5 bases; junction bases outside the gene matches: 5. CDR3 nucleotides: TGTGCCAGCAGCTTAGTGTCGGGAGGCGACGAGCAGTACTTC. It encodes CASSLVSGGDEQYF.

The chain links TRBV6-5 to TRBJ1-2, with D uncertain. Germline V gives CDR1 MNHEY, CDR2 SVGAGI. This CDR3 is built from 14 residues. V lost 8 bases and J lost 4, with 17 bases in between. The CDR3 nucleotides read TGTGCCAGCCGACGATCATCCCTACCCTATGGCTACACCTTC. Amino acid sequence: CASRRSSLPYGYTF.

The V gene is TRBV27, the J gene TRBJ1-1; D is ambiguous. The germline V gene encodes CDR1 MNHEY and CDR2 SMNVEV (reference sequence). The CDR3 is 14 residues long. V lost 2 bases and J 0 bases, leaving 7 bases between the germline ends. The CDR3, as DNA: TGTGCCAGCAGTTTAACCCGCTTGAACACTGAAGCTTTCTTT. Translated, it gives CASSLTRLNTEAFF.

The chain uses TRBV21-1 and TRBJ2-5; TRBD2 is the table's D call, not checked against the DNA. TRBV21-1 is annotated as a pseudogene. The CDR3 spans 16 residues. The DNA for the CDR3 is TGTGCCAGCAGCCACCCGGGTTGTAGGATTCAAGAGACCCAGTACTTC. Its translation is CASSHPGCRIQETQYF.

Of note for this clone: This specimen includes other DNA sequences encoding the same CDR3. V and J are TRBV27 and TRBJ2-1, with D perhaps TRBD2 (5 bases). The CDR3 has 15 amino acids. CDR1 and CDR2 (germline): MNHEY, SMNVEV (reference sequence). V gave up 2 bases and J gave up 0 bases, with 8 bases separating them. In DNA form, the CDR3 reads TGTGCCAGCAGTTTACCGGGGAGCTCCTACAATGAGCAGTTCTTC. Its protein product is CASSLPGSSYNEQFF.

This chain connects TRBV27 to TRBJ2-7; no reliable D call. In germline, CDR1 is MNHEY, CDR2 SMNVEV (reference sequence). The V end lost 5 bases, the J end lost 6 bases, and 11 bases lay between the germline ends. The CDR3 totals 12 residues. The CDR3 coding sequence is TGTGCCAGCAGTCTCACGGCCGGCGAGCAGTACTTC. Translation: CASSLTAGEQYF.

The chain has TRBV9 and TRBJ2-2; TRBD2 is a possible D gene (6 bases). The CDR3 runs 14 residues. The ends were cut back, 1 base at V and 6 bases at J, with 10 bases in the middle. CDR1 is SGDLS and CDR2 is YYNGEE in the germline V gene. CDR3 coding DNA: TGTGCCAGCAGCGTACGGCGGGATGCCGGGGAGCTGTTTTTT. Translated: CASSVRRDAGELFF.

This clone was detected once. The V and J genes are TRBV6-5 and TRBJ1-1; D is possibly TRBD1 (6 bases). CDR1 MNHEY and CDR2 SVGAGI come from the germline V gene. The CDR3 sequence is 14 residues long. The V gene lost 2 bases and the J gene lost 4 bases, with 11 bases spanning the gap. CDR3 in amino acids: CASSYGGAPTEAFF. In DNA, the CDR3 is TGTGCCAGCAGTTACGGGGGGGCCCCCACTGAAGCTTTCTTT.

This sequence joins TRBV4-1 and TRBJ2-7; D is undetermined. V was trimmed by 0 bases and J by 3 bases, leaving 12 bases between them. There are 15 residues in the CDR3. Germline V lookup: CDR1 MGHRA, CDR2 YSYEKL. As DNA, the CDR3 is TGCGCCAGCAGCCAAGATCGGCAGATCTACTACGAGCAGTACTTC. Its translation is CASSQDRQIYYEQYF.

The CDR3, as DNA: TGTGCCAGTAGTATTCTTCCCGACAATCAGCCCCAGCATTTT. Encoded protein: CASSILPDNQPQHF. The V and J genes are TRBV19 and TRBJ1-5; D not resolved. The CDR3 totals 14 residues. Per germline, CDR1 LNHDA and CDR2 SQIVND (reference sequence). V dropped 3 bases and J dropped 3 bases, with 9 bases sitting between them.

The genes are TRBV25-1 and TRBJ2-3; 10 nucleotides align to TRBD2. CDR3 size: 17 residues. Unmatched junction bases numbered 13, after V lost 3 bases and J lost 7 bases. Germline loops: CDR1 MGHDK, CDR2 SYGVNS. CDR3 bases: TGTGCCAGCAGTGATTCAAGCAGCGGGAGGGCCAGGTATACGCAGTATTTT. The encoded protein is CASSDSSSGRARYTQYF.

V and J are TRBV5-4 and TRBJ2-7, with 11 positions matching TRBD2. The V and J ends lost 9 bases and 5 bases, in that order; junction bases with no gene match: 4. CDR1 is SGHNT and CDR2 is YYREEE in the germline V gene (reference sequence). The length of the CDR3 is 12 residues. CDR3 DNA sequence: TGTGCCACGACTAGCGGGAACGACGAGCAGTACTTC. It is translated as CATTSGNDEQYF.

The CDR3 coding sequence is TGTGCCAGCAGCTTAGGAGGGTTACATCGGGAGACCCAGTACTTC. Its translation: CASSLGGLHRETQYF. The gene calls are TRBV7-9 and TRBJ2-5; TRBD2 might be the D (5 bases). Trimming left V 1 base short and J 5 bases short, with 14 bases between. Germline V lookup: CDR1 SEHNR, CDR2 FQNEAQ (reference sequence). This CDR3 comprises 15 residues.

This clone has only one observation. This chain connects TRBV6-4 to TRBJ2-1; weak D call: TRBD2 (5 bases). In germline, CDR1 is MRHNA, CDR2 SNTAGT. CDR3 size: 14 residues. Trimming stripped 4 bases from V and 6 bases from J, with 13 bases between. The CDR3 coding sequence is TGTGCCAGCAGTGCCGAACTAGTCCCCAATGAGCAGTTCTTC. Translating gives CASSAELVPNEQFF.

The chain has TRBV6-5 and TRBJ2-2; TRBD2 agrees at 11 bases. This CDR3 is 15 amino acids long. After removal of 5 bases from V and 5 bases from J, the junction contained 4 bases not matched to a gene. CDR1 and CDR2 from the germline V gene are MNHEY and SVGAGI. CDR3 protein: CASSTLAGGTGELFF. DNA of the CDR3: TGTGCCAGCAGTACCCTAGCGGGAGGAACCGGGGAGCTGTTTTTT.